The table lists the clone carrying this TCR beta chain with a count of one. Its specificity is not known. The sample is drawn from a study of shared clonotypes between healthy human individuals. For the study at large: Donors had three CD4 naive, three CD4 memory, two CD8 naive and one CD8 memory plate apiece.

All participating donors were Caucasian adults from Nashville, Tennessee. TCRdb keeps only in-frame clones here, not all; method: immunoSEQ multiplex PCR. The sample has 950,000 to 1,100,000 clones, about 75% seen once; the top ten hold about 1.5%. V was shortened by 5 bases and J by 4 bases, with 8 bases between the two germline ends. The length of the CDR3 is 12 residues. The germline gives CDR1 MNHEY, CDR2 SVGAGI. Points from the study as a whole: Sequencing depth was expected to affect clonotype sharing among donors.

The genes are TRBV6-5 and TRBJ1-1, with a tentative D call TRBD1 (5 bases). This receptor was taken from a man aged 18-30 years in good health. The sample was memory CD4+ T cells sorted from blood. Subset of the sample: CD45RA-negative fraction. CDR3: CASSNGGTEAFF. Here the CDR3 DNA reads TGTGCCAGCAGTAATGGGGGCACTGAAGCTTTCTTT.